A single sample is the source of the 19 T cell receptor beta chains below, sequenced in a study of beta chain features in type 1 diabetes. TCRB transcripts that were expressed got sequenced, as all of the isolated RNA had been reverse transcribed. Libraries were prepared by immunoSEQ multiplex PCR; TCRdb keeps only in-frame clonotypes and omits some of them. The data hold fewer than 350,000 clones, with 7.5% to 9.5% observed a single time. Sequences were obtained from central memory CD4+ T cells from blood. The receptors here all came from a young woman in good health.

Only a few counts were recorded for this clone. The chain has TRBV7-3 and TRBJ1-2, with D hard to call. Germline V gene lookup returns CDR1 SGHTA and CDR2 FQGTGA. This CDR3 has 15 residues. V was pared by 0 bases and J by 6 bases, with 14 bases between. CDR3 nucleotide sequence: TGTGCCAGCAGCTTAACCTCCCTGCGGGCCAATGGCTACACCTTC. Translation gives CASSLTSLRANGYTF.

The V and J genes are TRBV4-3 and TRBJ2-1; 7 bases align to TRBD2. CDR1 and CDR2 (germline): LGHNA, YSLEER. The J segment lost 6 bases and the V segment lost 1 base, leaving 12 bases of the junction unmatched. This CDR3 has 17 residues. CDR3 loop: CASSQVSGGSLGNEQFF. DNA of the CDR3: TGCGCCAGCAGCCAAGTTTCTGGCGGGAGTCTCGGCAATGAGCAGTTCTTC.

Details on this clone: This may be a read error: a much more frequent sequence differs by one nucleotide. V is TRBV27 and J is TRBJ2-7, with D uncertain. This CDR3 comprises 11 residues. V lost 5 bases and J 5 bases, leaving 7 bases between the germline ends. From germline, CDR1 is MNHEY and CDR2 SMNVEV (reference sequence). CDR3 nucleotides: TGTGCCAGCAGTGAATACCACGAGCAGTACTTC. It translates to CASSEYHEQYF.

This clone has a count of ten or more. This chain uses TRBV30 with TRBJ1-5; D gene uncertain. Trimming took off 2 bases at V and 4 bases at J, with 12 bases between the two ends. CDR1 is GTSNPN, CDR2 SVGIG, per germline (reference sequence). This CDR3 comprises 14 residues. The CDR3 nucleotides are TGTGCCTGGAGTCTTGTTAAGGGAAATCAGCCCCAGCATTTT. Its protein is CAWSLVKGNQPQHF.

A few counts support this clone. The V call is TRBV27, the J call TRBJ1-1; D not resolved. This CDR3 spans 15 amino acids. CDR1 MNHEY and CDR2 SMNVEV come from the germline V gene (reference sequence). Trimming stripped 4 bases from V and 5 bases from J, with 17 bases between. CDR3 residues: CASSSYNKGRTEAFF. Here the CDR3 DNA reads TGTGCCAGCAGTTCTTACAACAAGGGAAGGACTGAAGCTTTCTTT.

In its sample, this clone was seen a few times. The chain couples TRBV29-1 to TRBJ2-1; D remains unclear. Trimming took off 3 bases at V and 8 bases at J, with 11 bases between the two ends. Germline V gives CDR1 SQVTM, CDR2 ANQGSEA. This CDR3 contains 12 residues. The CDR3 reads CSVDKFIDEQFF. As DNA, the CDR3 is TGCAGCGTTGATAAATTTATCGATGAGCAGTTCTTC.

In this sample, this clone turned up many times. The chain recombines TRBV13 with TRBJ2-6; a possible D gene is TRBD1 (5 bases). Germline CDR1 PRHDT, CDR2 FYEKMQ (reference sequence). This CDR3 region has 15 residues. V lost 3 bases and J 2 bases, leaving 8 bases between the germline ends. Here the CDR3 DNA reads TGTGCCAGCAGCTTGGGGCGGACTGGGGCCAACGTCCTGACTTTC. It codes for CASSLGRTGANVLTF.

This clone came up a few times. The CDR3 nucleotides read TGTGCCGTGCGGGGCTCCTACGAGCAGTACGTC. Its protein is CAVRGSYEQYV. V and J are TRBV28 and TRBJ2-7; tentatively, D is TRBD2 (6 bases). This CDR3 region has 11 residues. The V gene's germline CDR1 is MDHEN and CDR2 SYDVKM. The ends were cut back, 11 bases at V and 0 bases at J, with 8 bases in the middle.

A few counts support this clone. The chain links TRBV7-8 to TRBJ2-5; 8 bases agree with TRBD2. Trimming cost V 1 base and J 4 bases; bases outside gene matches: 5. CDR3 length equals 15 residues. The germline CDR1 and CDR2 sequences are SGHVS and FQNEAQ. CDR3 sequence (DNA): TGTGCCAGCAGCTTAGTAGCACTAGCGGCAGAGACCCAGTACTTC. Amino acid sequence: CASSLVALAAETQYF.

The chain combines TRBV9 with TRBJ1-4, with unresolved D. Deletions cut 0 bases from V and 8 bases from J, with 14 bases between. Germline CDR1 reads SGDLS; CDR2 reads YYNGEE. The CDR3 has 15 residues. DNA for the CDR3: TGTGCCAGCAGCGTAGCTGGGTCGTTAAAGGAAAAACTGTTTTTT. Translating gives CASSVAGSLKEKLFF.

This clone was picked up a small number of times. This rearrangement joins TRBV5-4 to TRBJ2-7; D ambiguous. Germline V gene lookup returns CDR1 SGHNT and CDR2 YYREEE (reference sequence). Deletions cut 0 bases from V and 0 bases from J, with 1 base between. The CDR3 totals 12 residues. The CDR3 coding sequence is TGTGCCAGCAGCTTGGCCTCCTACGAGCAGTACGTC. Residues: CASSLASYEQYV.

This clone has only a few counts. The chain recombines TRBV7-3 with TRBJ2-7; D gene unclear. CDR1 is SGHTA, CDR2 FQGTGA, per germline. The CDR3 runs to 12 residues. V was cut by 3 bases and J by 4 bases, with 7 bases left in between. The CDR3 DNA is TGTGCCAGCAGCTTTGGGTTGTACGAGCAGTACTTC. It codes for CASSFGLYEQYF.

V gene TRBV9 combines with J gene TRBJ1-2, with a weak D call TRBD1 (5 bases). This CDR3 is built from 15 residues. Germline lookup yields CDR1 SGDLS and CDR2 YYNGEE. V lost 0 bases, J lost 6 bases, and 15 bases lay in between. CDR3 amino acids: CASSVGGNRGDGYTF. Here the CDR3 DNA reads TGTGCCAGCAGCGTAGGAGGCAACCGAGGGGATGGCTACACCTTC.

This clone has more than one count but fewer than ten. The chain links TRBV6-6 to TRBJ2-1, with 10 bases aligning to TRBD2. The germline V gene has CDR1 MNHNY and CDR2 SVGAGI (reference sequence). This CDR3 spans 15 amino acids. Losses at the gene ends were 4 bases for V and 11 bases for J; bases not matched to a gene: 11. In nucleotides, the CDR3 is TGTGCCAGCAGTTCCGCCGGGACTAGCGACCTGAAGCAGTTCTTC. This translates into CASSSAGTSDLKQFF.

The gene calls are TRBV27 and TRBJ1-6; a possible D gene is TRBD1 (6 bases). Germline V gene data show CDR1 as MNHEY and CDR2 as SMNVEV (reference sequence). This CDR3 region has 18 residues. Trimming took off 3 bases at V and 9 bases at J, with 24 bases between the two ends. This CDR3 reads CASSFLTGIADVTSPLHF. The CDR3 bases are TGTGCCAGCAGTTTTCTCACAGGGATAGCCGACGTAACTTCACCCCTCCACTTT.

This clone was counted only a few times. This chain joins TRBV29-1 and TRBJ1-2; D not resolved. The CDR3 length is 12 residues. The germline CDR1 and CDR2 sequences are SQVTM and ANQGSEA. The V and J ends lost 7 bases and 4 bases respectively, with 13 bases between them. The CDR3 sequence is CSGERVSYGYTF. The CDR3 coding sequence is TGCAGCGGGGAAAGGGTTAGCTATGGCTACACCTTC. The complete variable domain, with remaining parts taken from reference TRBV29-1 and TRBJ1-2, reads SAVISQKPSRDICQRGTSLTIQCQVDSQVTMMFWYRQQPGQSLTLIATANQGSEATYESGFVIDKFPISRPNLTFSTLTVSNMSPEDSSIYLCSGERVSYGYTFGSGTRLTVV.

This clone was counted only a few times. The chain has TRBV29-1 and TRBJ1-2; 9 positions agree with TRBD1. CDR3 length: 13 amino acids. V lost 6 bases to trimming and J lost 5 bases; unmatched junction nucleotides: 7. CDR1 and CDR2 from the germline V gene are SQVTM and ANQGSEA. CDR3 protein: CSVSTGQGYGYTF. The CDR3 coding sequence is TGCAGCGTCTCAACTGGACAGGGGTATGGCTACACCTTC.

This clone was detected a few times. V is TRBV7-2 and J is TRBJ2-6; D is ambiguous. This CDR3 is built from 15 residues. With 4 bases removed from V and 2 bases from J, the gap between germline ends came to 9 bases. Per germline, CDR1 SGHTA and CDR2 FQGNSA. The CDR3 loop is CASSWAVTGANVLTF. The CDR3 DNA reads as TGTGCCAGCAGCTGGGCTGTAACTGGGGCCAACGTCCTGACTTTC.

The chain joins TRBV18 to TRBJ2-1; no definite D call. V was cut by 3 bases and J by 0 bases, with 12 bases left in between. The germline CDR1 and CDR2 sequences are KGHSH and LQKENI. The CDR3 extends over 16 amino acids. CDR3 in amino acids: CASSPRTASSYNEQFF. DNA of the CDR3: TGTGCCAGCTCACCTCGGACGGCTAGCTCCTACAATGAGCAGTTCTTC.